Sequencing of this T cell receptor beta chain was carried out in a study of T cell clonality in common variable immunodeficiency. This clone was counted between two and nine times. Its antigen remains unknown. With the read ending 3 residues before the CDR3 end, the germline J gene is used to fill in that end. Repertoires were generated with immunoSEQ multiplex PCR, while TCRdb's copy carries only in-frame clones and drops some. The record shows around 40,000 clones for this sample, with no singletons present. Study-level results: TCRbeta clonality was increased in CVID versus healthy controls. Fewer deletions and N-nucleotide insertions were reportedly seen in common variable immunodeficiency TCR beta sequences. CVID subjects shared fewer TCRbeta clones than healthy controls did.

The CDR3 length is 16 residues. Germline assignment: CDR1 SGHVS and CDR2 FNYEAQ. Trimming removed 2 bases from V and 4 bases from J; junction bases left unmatched: 8. The V and J genes are TRBV7-6 and TRBJ2-1, with 7 bases that match TRBD2. Sequencing used peripheral blood mononuclear cells. The TCR was taken from a human donor with common variable immunodeficiency. Incomplete CDR3 DNA: TGTGCCAGCAGCTTACGATCGGCTAGCGGTTACAATGAG. It yields the protein CASSLRSASGYNE. The whole CDR3 protein reads CASSLRSASGYNEQFF. Full variable domain (missing parts from reference TRBV7-6 and TRBJ2-1): GAGVSQSPRYKVTKRGQDVALRCDPISGHVSLYWYRQALGQGPEFLTYFNYEAQQDKSGLPNDRFSAERPEGSISTLTIQRTEQRDSAMYRCASSLRSASGYNEQFFGPGTRLTVL.